This T cell receptor (beta chain) was captured in a study of TIL therapy for anti-PD-1-resistant metastatic lung cancer (dated by TCRdb to the early 2020s). Regarding the study in general: Tumors were collected before any PD-1/PD-L1 blockade, after which patients were given nivolumab, and patients who progressed were given lymphodepletion, an infusion of expanded TIL and IL-2. A median age of about 59 years (range about 38-80) and a median tumor PD-L1 proportion score of roughly 5.4% were recorded among enrolled patients. The cohort was predominantly lung adenocarcinoma, with several EGFR-mutant and two ALK-rearranged tumors, and half of patients were current or former smokers. Across the cohort, whole-exome sequencing showed a median non-synonymous tumor mutation burden of under 1.8 mutations per megabase. T cell receptor beta sequencing of tumor and peripheral blood was used to follow clonotypes across the tumor, the expanded TIL product and serial blood samples. Results and caveats for the whole study, not just this receptor: The study protocol defined all tumor marker inferences as exploratory. Generalizability was limited because the cohort was highly selected, with more treatment-naive, never-smoker and oncogene-addicted patients included than is typical. Infused TIL clonotypes partially replaced the baseline peripheral repertoire then decayed over months, with no apparent association between persistence and response.

The time point label corresponds to: pre-treatment sample, taken before nivolumab and TIL therapy. A phase I trial run at two centers enrolled adults with stage 4 NSCLC between late 2017 and 2020. Samples came from a single-arm, open-label phase I trial of tumor-infiltrating lymphocyte therapy with nivolumab in advanced non-small cell lung cancer. Mononuclear cells from blood collected in EDTA tubes were isolated on a Ficoll gradient and snap-frozen as pellets, and DNA was then extracted using a Qiagen mini-prep kit. The junction shows trimming of 1 base on V and 4 bases on J, plus 14 bases between the germline ends. The CDR1 and CDR2 encoded by the germline V gene (reference sequence) are MNHEY and SMNVEV. The CDR3, from cysteine to phenylalanine, totals 16 residues. The sequence is cut down to CDR3 DNA, 48 bases in frame from base 1. About this clone itself: What this receptor recognizes is not known. Within one base of it there is no much larger clone, and no base qualities were kept.

Using bias-controlled multiplex PCR with the immunoSEQ v3 hsTCRB kit, the TCR beta CDR3 regions were amplified from genomic DNA. The TCR libraries were sequenced on an Illumina NextSeq 500 to around 2 million read pairs for survey level or about 4.5-6 million read pairs for deep level. Processing in the source paper ran as follows. The immunoSEQ Analyzer software assigned V, D and J genes, filtered out non-productive sequences, and reported clonality. Repertoires were compared using productive Simpson clonality and Morisita overlap index of productive TRB rearrangements between infused TIL and blood. For each clone in blood, the absolute clonotype count was estimated by multiplying the lymphocyte count by the CD3+ fraction and by the clone's productive frequency. Imported from immuneACCESS, the table was reduced by TCRdb to in-frame sequences with V and J called. These copies leave out some clones; in studies compared against another copy, an unresolved V gene accounts for under half, and the cause of the remainder is not known. V and J calls and clone size are as listed in that table; D and trimming were resolved from the DNA. This sample is represented by 54,000 or so clones; around 79% of them were singletons. Of the sample, about 2% falls within the top ten clones.

This chain joins TRBV27 to TRBJ1-5; the D gene is perhaps TRBD1, from 5 matching bases. The source was blood, collected at baseline. The source of this sequence is a person aged 25-85 years with non-small cell lung cancer. In nucleotides, the sequence is TGTGCCAGCAGTTTATTTGCCGCAACAGGAAATCAGCCCCAGCATTTT. Its protein reads: CASSLFAATGNQPQHF.